The 32 T cell receptor beta chains given below trace back to one sample, sequenced in a study of cytomegalovirus exposure and HLA in healthy donors. In the PCR, 60 Vbeta and 13 Jbeta primers were used. Data came from immunoSEQ multiplex PCR; TCRdb stores just in-frame clones and leaves some out. The repertoire holds approximately 150,000 clones, with around four fifths as singletons. Material for sequencing was PBMCs. The receptor source for this set is a boy younger than 10 in good health and CMV-seronegative.

DNA for the CDR3: TGTGCCAGCAGCCCACGCCTAGCGGGGGGGCTAGATACGCAGTATTTT. Its protein is CASSPRLAGGLDTQYF. The chain couples TRBV5-4 to TRBJ2-3; 12 bases match TRBD2. Germline V lookup: CDR1 SGHNT, CDR2 YYREEE (reference sequence). The CDR3 is made up of 16 amino acids. J was trimmed by 5 bases and V by 4 bases; bases with no gene match: 8.

This clone was seen just once. The CDR3 is CASSYAGDGRETQYF. CDR3 coding DNA: TGTGCCAGCAGTTACGCAGGGGACGGCCGAGAGACCCAGTACTTC. The chain combines TRBV6-6 with TRBJ2-5, with TRBD1 as a possible D gene (6 bases). Trimming pared 2 bases from V and 4 bases from J, leaving 14 bases between. The germline V gene encodes CDR1 MNHNY and CDR2 SVGAGI (reference sequence). The CDR3 consists of 15 residues.

With respect to this clone: A junction boundary mismatches the germline segment, possibly from a read error. The V and J genes are TRBV2 and TRBJ1-6, with D possibly being TRBD1 (5 bases). Per the germline V gene, CDR1 is SNHLY and CDR2 is FYNNEI. The CDR3 is 15 amino acids. For the CDR3, the DNA is TGTGCCAGCATTGAATACTGGGGCGGTGATTCACCCCTCCACTTT. Its translation: CASIEYWGGDSPLHF.

The gene calls are TRBV27 and TRBJ1-2; tentative D call: TRBD1 (5 bases). Germline V gene sequence: CDR1 MNHEY, CDR2 SMNVEV (reference sequence). V lost 2 bases and J 8 bases, leaving 12 bases between the germline ends. This CDR3 contains 13 residues. CDR3 residues: CASSLNPGRGYTF. CDR3 nucleotide sequence: TGTGCCAGCAGTTTAAATCCAGGGCGAGGCTACACCTTC.

The chain joins TRBV15 to TRBJ1-6; TRBD1 might be the D (5 bases). Germline CDR1 reads LNHNV; CDR2 reads YYDKDF (reference sequence). Trimming took off 5 bases at V and 7 bases at J, with 15 bases between the two ends. This CDR3 region has 15 residues. CDR3 sequence reads: CATSAGGRVNSPLHF. The CDR3 DNA follows: TGTGCCACCAGCGCCGGCGGCAGGGTAAATTCACCCCTCCACTTT.

This chain joins TRBV28 and TRBJ2-1; 8 bases align to TRBD2. The length of the CDR3 is 15 residues. The germline CDR1 and CDR2 sequences are MDHEN and SYDVKM. Trimming removed 2 bases from V and 1 base from J; junction bases left unmatched: 1. CDR3 DNA: TGTGCCAGCAGTTTAGCGGGAGGATCCTACAATGAGCAGTTCTTC. It translates to CASSLAGGSYNEQFF.

V gene TRBV6-6 combines with J gene TRBJ2-5; the match to TRBD1 covers 7 bases. The DNA end is more similar to TRBJ2-7, so the J call may be wrong. Germline CDR1 and CDR2: MNHNY and SVGAGI (reference sequence). The CDR3 is 16 amino acids. Here the CDR3 DNA reads TGTGCCAGCAGTTACGGCCAGGGGGTGAGCTCCTACGAGCAGTACTTC. It is translated as CASSYGQGVSSYEQYF.

The sample holds a few counts of this clone. The V and J genes are TRBV25-1 and TRBJ2-3; D is perhaps TRBD1 (5 bases). This CDR3 comprises 15 residues. Trimming stripped 0 bases from V and 2 bases from J, with 9 bases between. CDR1 and CDR2 (germline): MGHDK, SYGVNS. CDR3 coding DNA: TGTGCCAGCAGTGAATATAACAGGAACACAGATACGCAGTATTTT. Its protein product is CASSEYNRNTDTQYF.

V gene TRBV29-1 combines with J gene TRBJ2-5, with a weak D call TRBD2 (6 bases). The germline V and J ends were trimmed by 0 bases and 4 bases, with 9 bases remaining between them. This CDR3 comprises 13 residues. Germline-derived CDR1 and CDR2 are SQVTM and ANQGSEA. The CDR3 sequence is CSVEEPGVETQYF. The CDR3 DNA follows: TGCAGCGTTGAAGAACCGGGAGTAGAGACCCAGTACTTC.

V usage is TRBV4-1 and J usage is TRBJ1-5, with 8 nucleotides matching TRBD1. The V and J ends lost 3 bases and 6 bases, in that order; junction bases with no gene match: 13. Germline assignment: CDR1 MGHRA and CDR2 YSYEKL. The CDR3 extends over 17 amino acids. The CDR3 DNA reads TGCGCCAGCAGCCAGAGGGGCCTGGGACAGGCGCGTCAGCCCCAGCATTTT. Amino acids: CASSQRGLGQARQPQHF.

The CDR3 coding sequence is TGTGCCAGCAGCCAAAGTGGGGGGGTCCAAGAGACCCAGTACTTC. Encoded protein: CASSQSGGVQETQYF. The rearrangement links TRBV14 to TRBJ2-5; TRBD2 agrees at 7 bases. CDR3 length: 15 amino acids. The V and J ends lost 2 bases and 1 base, in that order; junction bases with no gene match: 4. Germline CDR1 is SGHDN and CDR2 is FVKESK.

The chain combines TRBV11-3 with TRBJ1-5; 7 bases are a match to TRBD1. The ends lost 5 bases at V and 3 bases at J; junction bases unmatched: 16. Per germline, CDR1 SGHNT and CDR2 YENEEA. The CDR3 extends over 18 amino acids. The CDR3 nucleotides are TGTGCCAGCAGCCTCGTGTTTGACAGGGCCACACTCAATCAGCCCCAGCATTTT. It translates to CASSLVFDRATLNQPQHF.

The chain employs TRBV2 and TRBJ2-3, with a tentative D call TRBD1 (5 bases). Trimming cost V 7 bases and J 0 bases, with 20 bases left between them. The CDR3 length is 17 residues. Germline CDR1 is SNHLY and CDR2 is FYNNEI. CDR3 sequence (DNA): TGTGCCAGCAATAAGGACATTGAGGCCTATAGCACAGATACGCAGTATTTT. It specifies CASNKDIEAYSTDTQYF.

V and J are TRBV7-9 and TRBJ2-7; tentatively, D is TRBD1 (5 bases). CDR1 and CDR2 (germline): SEHNR, FQNEAQ (reference sequence). This CDR3 comprises 17 residues. Trimming removed 1 base at V and 4 bases at J, with 20 bases between. CDR3 loop: CASSLEPGPGHRYEQYF. For the CDR3, the DNA is TGTGCCAGCAGCTTAGAACCAGGCCCAGGACATCGATACGAGCAGTACTTC.

This sequence joins TRBV5-1 and TRBJ1-1; 9 bases align to TRBD1. The CDR3 is 15 amino acids. Trimming took 4 bases from V and 0 from J; bases not matched to a gene: 4. The germline V gene encodes CDR1 SGHRS and CDR2 YFSETQ. CDR3 nucleotides: TGCGCCAGCAGCCTCCGGACAGGGGTGAACACTGAAGCTTTCTTT. It is translated as CASSLRTGVNTEAFF.

The chain combines TRBV28 with TRBJ1-1; 10 bases line up with TRBD1. In germline, CDR1 is MDHEN, CDR2 SYDVKM. The CDR3 runs 20 residues. J gave up 4 bases and V 3 bases, and 20 bases lay outside the gene matches. In DNA form, the CDR3 reads TGTGCCAGCAGTTTCCCTTCTGCCCTCGGGACAGGGGCGGCTGTCACTGAAGCTTTCTTT. Translating gives CASSFPSALGTGAAVTEAFF.

This CDR3 is CASSPPGEQFF. In DNA, the CDR3 is TGTGCCAGCAGCCCACCGGGGGAGCAGTTCTTC. The rearrangement joins TRBV11-2 to TRBJ2-1, with TRBD2 as a possible D gene (5 bases). The CDR3 runs 11 residues. V shed 5 bases and J shed 10 bases, with 9 bases lying between them. Germline assignment: CDR1 SGHAT and CDR2 FQNNGV.

The CDR3 DNA follows: TGTGCCTCAAAAAACCAGGGCTTTTCCAATTCACCCCTCCACTTT. This translates into CASKNQGFSNSPLHF. J is TRBJ1-6 and V is TRBV2; a possible D gene is TRBD1 (5 bases). CDR3 size: 15 residues. Germline lookup yields CDR1 SNHLY and CDR2 FYNNEI. The V gene lost 11 bases and the J gene lost 7 bases, with 21 bases spanning the gap.

This chain joins TRBV2 and TRBJ2-2; perhaps TRBD1 as D (6 bases). From germline, CDR1 is SNHLY and CDR2 FYNNEI. The CDR3 loop spans 15 amino acids. With 8 bases removed from V and 4 bases from J, the gap between germline ends came to 17 bases. CDR3 sequence (DNA): TGTGCCAGCGGGTCTAGCCGAGGGGGCACCGGGGAGCTGTTTTTT. Translating it yields CASGSSRGGTGELFF.

The chain links TRBV19 to TRBJ2-5, with 7 bases that match TRBD1. The DNA end favors TRBJ2-7, so the J call may be wrong. Germline V CDR1 and CDR2: LNHDA, SQIVND (reference sequence). This CDR3 spans 15 amino acids. CDR3 nucleotides: TGTGCCAGTAGCGGGGACGGACAGGTCACCTACGAGCAGTACTTC. Its protein is CASSGDGQVTYEQYF.

This chain joins TRBV25-1 and TRBJ1-6; a weak D match, TRBD1 (5 bases). Germline CDR1 MGHDK, CDR2 SYGVNS. V lost 6 bases and J lost 1, with 16 bases in between. The CDR3 runs to 17 residues. This chain's CDR3 is CASRALIQGSYNSPLHF. The DNA of the CDR3 is TGTGCCAGCAGAGCTTTGATTCAGGGTTCCTATAATTCACCCCTCCACTTT.

This chain links TRBV21-1 with TRBJ2-7; TRBD1, the table's D call, lacks a check against the DNA. TRBV21-1 is classified as a pseudogene. The CDR3 totals 17 residues. Written as DNA, the CDR3 is TGTGCCAGCAGCAAAGCAGACAGGGGCCTATTAGCCTACGAGCAGTACTTC. Translated: CASSKADRGLLAYEQYF.

The genes are TRBV9 and TRBJ1-5, with 7 bases fitting TRBD1. CDR1 is SGDLS and CDR2 is YYNGEE in the germline V gene. The CDR3 is 14 amino acids. The ends lost 3 bases at V and 6 bases at J; junction bases unmatched: 6. For the CDR3, the DNA is TGTGCCAGCAGCGCAGAGACAGGGTCTCAGCCCCAGCATTTT. Amino acid sequence: CASSAETGSQPQHF.

V is TRBV7-7 and J is TRBJ2-1; no reliable D call. CDR1 and CDR2 (germline): SSHAT, FNYEAQ (reference sequence). CDR3 size: 13 residues. The V gene lost 5 bases and the J gene lost 5 bases, with 10 bases spanning the gap. The CDR3 region is CASSHNQDNEQFF. CDR3 in DNA: TGTGCCAGCAGCCATAACCAGGACAATGAGCAGTTCTTC.

The rearrangement joins TRBV5-6 to TRBJ1-2; perhaps TRBD1 as D (6 bases). This CDR3 has 14 residues. The germline gives CDR1 SGHDT, CDR2 YYEEEE. Between the trimmed V and J ends, which lost 2 bases and 8 bases, there was a span of 16 bases. CDR3: CASSLYDRNGGYTF. The CDR3 DNA follows: TGTGCCAGCAGCTTATACGACAGGAATGGAGGCTACACCTTC. Full variable domain (remainder filled in from reference TRBV5-6 and TRBJ1-2): DAGVTQSPTHLIKTRGQQVTLRCSPKSGHDTVSWYQQALGQGPQFIFQYYEEEERQRGNFPDRFSGHQFPNYSSELNVNALLLGDSALYLCASSLYDRNGGYTFGSGTRLTVV.

The chain employs TRBV21-1 and TRBJ1-5. TRBV21-1 constitutes a pseudogene. The CDR3 contains 14 residues. The CDR3 loop reads CASNVAGPDQPQHF. In DNA, the CDR3 is TGTGCCAGTAACGTGGCGGGGCCGGATCAGCCCCAGCATTTT.

This chain joins TRBV6-6 and TRBJ2-5; D call uncertain. In germline, CDR1 is MNHNY, CDR2 SVGAGI (reference sequence). V lost 5 bases, J lost 2 bases, and 9 bases lay in between. The CDR3 is 13 amino acids. The CDR3 sequence: CASSMTSQETQYF. The DNA of the CDR3 is TGTGCCAGCAGTATGACATCACAAGAGACCCAGTACTTC.

J is TRBJ1-1 and V is TRBV7-2; D unresolved. CDR3 length: 15 residues. CDR1 and CDR2 (germline): SGHTA, FQGNSA. V was trimmed by 6 bases and J by 0 bases, leaving 14 bases between them. The CDR3 sequence is CASSRYSPMNTEAFF. The CDR3 DNA reads TGTGCCAGCAGTCGATACAGCCCCATGAACACTGAAGCTTTCTTT.

This chain links TRBV7-2 with TRBJ2-3; D unresolved. The CDR3 is made up of 14 amino acids. Germline V lookup: CDR1 SGHTA, CDR2 FQGNSA. Between the trimmed V and J ends, which lost 5 bases and 3 bases, there was a span of 12 bases. The CDR3 protein is CASSPGGGTDTQYF. The CDR3 nucleotides read TGTGCCAGCAGCCCCGGCGGTGGGACAGATACGCAGTATTTT.

The chain combines TRBV18 with TRBJ1-1; the D is unclear. This CDR3 is 13 amino acids long. Trimming stripped 2 bases from V and 1 base from J, with 5 bases between. Germline-derived CDR1 and CDR2 are KGHSH and LQKENI. The CDR3: CASSPDKNTEAFF. CDR3 DNA: TGTGCCAGCTCACCAGACAAGAACACTGAAGCTTTCTTT.

This clone was detected only once. The CDR3 DNA reads as TGTGCCAGTAGTATCTCAGGGGTAAGGTTTATCGAGCAGTACTTC. Its translation: CASSISGVRFIEQYF. This chain uses TRBV19 with TRBJ2-7; a weak D match, TRBD1 (6 bases). V dropped 3 bases and J dropped 6 bases, with 18 bases sitting between them. This CDR3 contains 15 residues. The germline V gene encodes CDR1 LNHDA and CDR2 SQIVND (reference sequence).

This clone was seen a handful of times. J is TRBJ1-3 and V is TRBV6-5, with no clear D. Per the germline V gene, CDR1 is MNHEY and CDR2 is SVGAGI. Trimming took off 6 bases at V and 0 bases at J, with 12 bases between the two ends. The CDR3 is made up of 15 amino acids. The CDR3 DNA follows: TGTGCCAGCAGCCGAGACATCTTCTCTGGAAACACCATATATTTT. Encoded protein: CASSRDIFSGNTIYF.